The 18 T cell receptor beta chains given below trace back to one sample, sequenced in a study of neurological immune-mediated disorders. Documented time point: longitudinal time-point 3. In TCRdb, the 5' RACE reads were re-called with MiXCR into one record per CDR3 protein. The data hold about 45,000 distinct CDR3 sequences, with around an eighth observed a single time. Input material: PBMCs. All receptors come from a young man in good health.

The chain recombines TRBV10-3 with TRBJ2-5; 8 nucleotides match TRBD1. The CDR3 runs to 15 residues. V trimming: 5 bases; J trimming: 2 bases; junction bases outside the gene matches: 7. Germline CDR1 is ENHRY and CDR2 is SYGVKD. The DNA of the CDR3 is TGTGCCATCAGTTCCCCAGGGGGCCGTCAAGAGACCCAGTACTTC. It yields the protein CAISSPGGRQETQYF.

CDR3 sequence (DNA): TGTGCCAGCAGCAGTCTCTCTGGAAACACCATATATTTT. Amino acid sequence: CASSSLSGNTIYF. This chain links TRBV12-3 or TRBV12-4 with TRBJ1-3; D is ambiguous. The CDR3 contains 13 residues. V gave up 6 bases and J gave up 0 bases, with 6 bases separating them.

In this sample, this clonotype turned up many times. This CDR3 reads CASRNNRDLGTGELFF. The CDR3 coding sequence is TGTGCCAGCAGAAATAACAGGGATTTGGGCACCGGGGAGCTGTTTTTT. This rearrangement joins TRBV27 to TRBJ2-2; D is perhaps TRBD1 (6 bases). This CDR3 has 16 amino acids. The V end lost 6 bases, the J end lost 4 bases, and 18 bases lay between the germline ends. Germline CDR1 MNHEY, CDR2 SMNVEV (reference sequence).

The table lists this clonotype with many counts. The rearrangement links TRBV12-3 or TRBV12-4 to TRBJ1-5; D may be TRBD1 (6 bases). This CDR3 has 14 residues. The V gene lost 6 bases and the J gene lost 3 bases, with 12 bases spanning the gap. CDR3 nucleotide sequence: TGTGCCAGCAGAAATACAGGGAACAATCAGCCCCAGCATTTT. Its translation: CASRNTGNNQPQHF.

The table lists this clonotype with a few counts. The gene calls are TRBV7-2 and TRBJ2-7; D remains unclear. The CDR3 is made up of 15 amino acids. Per germline, CDR1 SGHTA and CDR2 FQGNSA. Trimming took off 1 base at V and 0 bases at J, with 10 bases between the two ends. The CDR3 protein is CASSLGATSSYEQYF. The CDR3 coding sequence is TGTGCCAGCAGCTTAGGGGCGACCAGCTCCTACGAGCAGTACTTC.

Ten or more counts support this clonotype. The rearrangement uses TRBV4-2 and TRBJ2-7; TRBD2 agrees at 10 bases. With V trimmed by 4 bases and J by 7 bases, 13 bases remained unmatched. Germline CDR1 LGHNA, CDR2 YNFKEQ. The CDR3 contains 16 residues. For the CDR3, the DNA is TGTGCCAGCAGCCCAGGTGGGCTAGCGGGAGTCGGTGAGCAGTACTTC. Its translation is CASSPGGLAGVGEQYF.

Comments on this clonotype: Given a much more abundant clone one base away, this may be a read error. The chain has TRBV7-2 and TRBJ1-4; D is perhaps TRBD1 (5 bases). The germline V gene encodes CDR1 SGHTA and CDR2 FQGNSA. The CDR3 totals 16 residues. In DNA form, the CDR3 reads TGTGCCAGCAGACTGGGGCAGCACCCCAGAGAAGAAAAACGGTTTTTT. This translates into CASRLGQHPREEKRFF.

This clonotype occurred many times. The V gene is TRBV5-8, the J gene TRBJ1-5; D ambiguous. The CDR3 sequence is 15 residues long. Trimming removed 9 bases at V and 0 bases at J, with 16 bases between. Germline V gene data show CDR1 as SGHTS and CDR2 as YDEGEE. The CDR3 here is CATINGRVSNQPQHF. The DNA of the CDR3 is TGTGCCACTATAAATGGCCGGGTTAGCAATCAGCCCCAGCATTTT.

The rearrangement links TRBV19 to TRBJ2-1; TRBD2 is a possible D gene (6 bases). The germline CDR1 and CDR2 sequences are LNHDA and SQIVND (reference sequence). This CDR3 is built from 14 residues. The V end was cut by 2 bases, the J end by 4 bases, with 9 bases between. The chain's CDR3 is CASSIRETYNEQFF. DNA of the CDR3: TGTGCCAGTAGTATACGGGAGACATACAATGAGCAGTTCTTC.

At least ten counts were recorded for this clonotype. The chain links TRBV28 to TRBJ1-3; the match to TRBD1 covers 7 bases. Germline V gene data show CDR1 as MDHEN and CDR2 as SYDVKM. This CDR3 comprises 19 residues. J lost 3 bases, V lost 4 bases, and 18 bases had no gene match. CDR3 amino acids: CASSSGNPGQLYFGNTIYF. As DNA, the CDR3 is TGTGCCAGCAGTTCAGGGAATCCGGGACAGTTATACTTTGGAAACACCATATATTTT.

The chain couples TRBV7-2 to TRBJ2-5, with 8 bases matching TRBD1. This CDR3 has 14 residues. V was clipped by 5 bases and J by 2 bases; unmatched bases: 4. Germline CDR1 is SGHTA and CDR2 is FQGNSA. CDR3 DNA sequence: TGTGCCAGCAGCCTCGGGACAGGTCAAGAGACCCAGTACTTC. This sequence encodes CASSLGTGQETQYF.

This clonotype was found many times. This sequence joins TRBV5-1 and TRBJ2-2; D gene uncertain. V lost 2 bases, J lost 4 bases, and 12 bases lay in between. Germline V gives CDR1 SGHRS, CDR2 YFSETQ. This CDR3 comprises 15 residues. CDR3 sequence reads: CASSFEIAVTGELFF. Written as DNA, the CDR3 is TGCGCCAGCAGCTTTGAGATAGCAGTCACCGGGGAGCTGTTTTTT.

This clonotype was counted ten times or more. The V call is TRBV5-5, the J call TRBJ1-3, with a possible D match to TRBD1 (5 bases). Germline assignment: CDR1 SGHKS and CDR2 YYEKEE (reference sequence). Trimming cost V 4 bases and J 0 bases, with 8 bases left between them. CDR3 size: 14 residues. The CDR3 bases are TGTGCCAGCAGCCTCGACAGCTCTGGAAACACCATATATTTT. As protein: CASSLDSSGNTIYF.

In its sample, this clonotype was seen many times. The gene calls are TRBV5-1 and TRBJ2-4; D is perhaps TRBD1 (5 bases). V gave up 6 bases and J gave up 1 base, with 8 bases separating them. There are 13 residues in the CDR3. In germline, CDR1 is SGHRS, CDR2 YFSETQ. CDR3 in amino acids: CASKAGAKNIQYF. The CDR3 nucleotides are TGCGCCAGCAAGGCAGGGGCCAAAAACATTCAGTACTTC.

This clonotype was counted at least ten times. The genes are TRBV6-1 and TRBJ1-1; possible D gene TRBD1, 6 bases. Between the trimmed V and J ends, which lost 6 bases and 6 bases, there was a span of 17 bases. The CDR3 has 14 amino acids. Germline V gene lookup returns CDR1 MNHNS and CDR2 SASEGT. The DNA of the CDR3 is TGTGCCAGCAGGGAGACCGGGGGGGCGGCTGAAGCTTTCTTT. Protein: CASRETGGAAEAFF.

This clonotype has ten or more counts. The V and J genes are TRBV5-1 and TRBJ2-2; 8 nucleotides agree with TRBD1. The V gene's germline CDR1 is SGHRS and CDR2 YFSETQ. Unmatched junction bases numbered 6, after V lost 0 bases and J lost 5 bases. CDR3 length: 16 amino acids. CDR3 sequence: CASSLGSGGSTGELFF. The CDR3 region has the DNA TGCGCCAGCAGCTTGGGTTCAGGGGGCTCGACCGGGGAGCTGTTTTTT.

There are many counts of this clonotype. This chain uses TRBV7-6 with TRBJ2-6; TRBD2 agrees at 7 bases. Germline assignment: CDR1 SGHVS and CDR2 FNYEAQ. Germline trimming cut 1 base from V and 4 bases from J; bases unmatched to any gene: 4. The CDR3 has 16 residues. The CDR3 reads CASSLVGGDGANVLTF. The CDR3 coding sequence is TGTGCCAGCAGCTTAGTGGGAGGGGACGGGGCCAACGTCCTGACTTTC.

This clonotype was found many times. The V and J genes are TRBV14 and TRBJ2-1; D might be TRBD1 (6 bases). Between the trimmed V and J ends, which lost 1 base and 8 bases, there was a span of 12 bases. This CDR3 has 14 amino acids. Germline CDR1 and CDR2: SGHDN and FVKESK. CDR3 amino acids: CASSQGQGFHEQFF. CDR3 DNA: TGTGCCAGCAGCCAAGGGCAGGGGTTCCATGAGCAGTTCTTC.